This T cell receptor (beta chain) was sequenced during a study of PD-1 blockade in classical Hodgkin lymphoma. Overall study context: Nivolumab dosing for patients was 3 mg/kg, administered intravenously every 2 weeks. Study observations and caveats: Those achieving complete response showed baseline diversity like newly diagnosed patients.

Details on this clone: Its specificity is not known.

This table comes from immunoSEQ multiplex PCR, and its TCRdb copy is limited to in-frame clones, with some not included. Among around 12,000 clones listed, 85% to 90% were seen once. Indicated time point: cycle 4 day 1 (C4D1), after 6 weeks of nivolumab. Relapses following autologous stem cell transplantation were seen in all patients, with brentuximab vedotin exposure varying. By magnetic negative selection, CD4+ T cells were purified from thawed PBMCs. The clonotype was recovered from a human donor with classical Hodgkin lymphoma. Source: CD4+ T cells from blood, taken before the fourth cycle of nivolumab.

The CDR3 DNA reads as TGTGCCAGCAGCGTAGCAGGGACAGGGACCCCCTACGAGCAGTACTTC. Translating gives CASSVAGTGTPYEQYF. This chain joins TRBV9 and TRBJ2-7, with TRBD1 identical over 9 bases. From germline, CDR1 is SGDLS and CDR2 YYNGEE. The CDR3 is 16 amino acids. V shed 0 bases, J shed 2 bases, and the junction held 6 bases outside the gene matches.